The 21 T cell receptor beta chains below come from one sample, sequenced in a study of blood T cell repertoires in COVID-19. Assay: immunoSEQ multiplex PCR; the TCRdb copy retains only in-frame clones and omits some. Found here are about 20,000 clones, over 75% of them singletons; the top ten hold approximately 3.6%. The sample comprised peripheral blood. These receptors all stem from a man between 50 and 59 years old with active COVID-19.

CDR3 in DNA: TGTGCCAGCAGCCGCCCCTTTACAGGGGCTGGGGCCAACGTCCTGACTTTC. This codes for CASSRPFTGAGANVLTF. This chain links TRBV5-6 with TRBJ2-6; 7 positions match TRBD1. Per the germline V gene, CDR1 is SGHDT and CDR2 is YYEEEE. The V segment lost 4 bases and the J segment 2 bases; nucleotides outside the gene matches: 9. The CDR3 runs to 17 residues.

This sequence joins TRBV27 and TRBJ2-1, with TRBD1 as a possible D gene (5 bases). V gave up 7 bases and J gave up 0 bases, with 16 bases separating them. CDR1 MNHEY and CDR2 SMNVEV come from the germline V gene (reference sequence). This CDR3 is built from 16 residues. The CDR3 is CASIPTGSSSYNEQFF. Here the CDR3 DNA reads TGTGCCAGCATTCCTACAGGCTCTAGCTCCTACAATGAGCAGTTCTTC.

The chain couples TRBV6-2 or TRBV6-3 to TRBJ1-1; D is uncertain. V was pared by 4 bases and J by 2 bases, with 8 bases between. The germline V gene encodes CDR1 MNHEY and CDR2 SVGEGT. CDR3 size: 13 residues. The CDR3 here is CASSWSGNTEAFF. DNA of the CDR3: TGTGCCAGCAGTTGGTCAGGTAACACTGAAGCTTTCTTT.

The rearrangement uses TRBV3-1 (or the pseudogene TRBV3-2) and TRBJ1-4; D is uncertain. The CDR3 contains 15 residues. Trimming removed 1 base at V and 3 bases at J, with 9 bases between. Germline V gene data show CDR1 as LGHDT and CDR2 as YNNKEL (reference sequence). CDR3 nucleotides: TGTGCCAGCAGCCAAGGGGCCGGGGCTAATGAAAAACTGTTTTTT. This sequence encodes CASSQGAGANEKLFF.

The rearrangement joins TRBV10-2 to TRBJ1-1; 7 bases align to TRBD1. J gave up 6 bases and V 7 bases, and 8 bases lay outside the gene matches. CDR1 is WSHSY, CDR2 SAAADI, per germline. The CDR3 sequence is 13 residues long. The DNA for the CDR3 is TGCGCCAGCATTACAGGGGATTTGGCTGAAGCTTTCTTT. Translation gives CASITGDLAEAFF.

The V call is TRBV6-5, the J call TRBJ1-3; 9 bases map to TRBD1. After removal of 5 bases from V and 8 bases from J, the junction contained 7 bases not matched to a gene. Germline V lookup: CDR1 MNHEY, CDR2 SVGAGI. The CDR3 spans 14 residues. The CDR3 loop is CASSRQGVRDTIYF. The CDR3 DNA is TGTGCCAGCAGTCGACAGGGGGTTCGGGACACCATATATTTT.

The genes are TRBV7-9 and TRBJ1-5; D might be TRBD1 (6 bases). The CDR3 sequence is 15 residues long. Germline CDR1 reads SEHNR; CDR2 reads FQNEAQ (reference sequence). V was trimmed by 5 bases and J by 7 bases, leaving 18 bases between them. CDR3 region: CASSHGGGGWQPQHF. The CDR3 DNA is TGTGCCAGCAGCCATGGTGGGGGGGGCTGGCAGCCCCAGCATTTT.

V gene TRBV5-5 combines with J gene TRBJ2-7; 7 bases align to TRBD1. Germline CDR1 reads SGHKS; CDR2 reads YYEKEE (reference sequence). The CDR3 extends over 15 amino acids. Trimming cost V 4 bases and J 3 bases; bases outside gene matches: 10. The CDR3 here is CASSPPRDSVYEQYF. DNA of the CDR3: TGTGCCAGCAGCCCTCCCCGGGACAGCGTCTACGAGCAGTACTTC.

This clone was recorded only once. The chain is built from TRBV4-2 and TRBJ2-2, with 8 bases fitting TRBD2. Losses at the gene ends were 0 bases for V and 3 bases for J; bases not matched to a gene: 12. Germline CDR1 is LGHNA and CDR2 is YNFKEQ. This CDR3 has 19 amino acids. The CDR3 spells CASSQDRGWRGVHTGELFF. The CDR3 DNA follows: TGTGCCAGCAGCCAAGATCGGGGATGGCGGGGGGTGCACACCGGGGAGCTGTTTTTT.

The V and J genes are TRBV7-9 and TRBJ2-1, with D possibly being TRBD1 (6 bases). CDR1 SEHNR and CDR2 FQNEAQ come from the germline V gene (reference sequence). V lost 5 bases, J lost 5 bases, and 16 bases lay in between. The CDR3 sequence is 15 residues long. The chain's CDR3 is CASSPNREFNNEQFF. In nucleotides, the CDR3 is TGTGCCAGCAGCCCGAACAGGGAATTTAACAATGAGCAGTTCTTC.

The gene calls are TRBV7-6 and TRBJ2-5, with 10 bases aligning to TRBD1. The CDR3 extends over 18 amino acids. CDR1 is SGHVS and CDR2 is FNYEAQ in the germline V gene. Trimming at V came to 5 bases and at J to 5 bases, leaving 17 bases not matched to a gene. This CDR3 reads CASSPSGGTGAPRETQYF. CDR3 coding DNA: TGTGCCAGCAGCCCGTCCGGTGGGACAGGGGCCCCCCGGGAGACCCAGTACTTC. Supplemented by reference TRBV7-6 and TRBJ2-5, the full variable domain reads GAGVSQSPRYKVTKRGQDVALRCDPISGHVSLYWYRQALGQGPEFLTYFNYEAQQDKSGLPNDRFSAERPEGSISTLTIQRTEQRDSAMYRCASSPSGGTGAPRETQYFGPGTRLLVL.

Written as DNA, the CDR3 is TGTGCCAGTAGAACGACTAACAGGGGGCCCACTGAAGCTTTCTTT. This codes for CASRTTNRGPTEAFF. The chain is built from TRBV19 and TRBJ1-1; 9 nucleotides match TRBD1. The V and J ends lost 6 bases and 4 bases, in that order; junction bases with no gene match: 9. Looked up from germline, CDR1 is LNHDA and CDR2 is SQIVND (reference sequence). CDR3 size: 15 residues. Full variable domain (remainder filled in from reference TRBV19 and TRBJ1-1): DGGITQSPKYLFRKEGQNVTLSCEQNLNHDAMYWYRQDPGQGLRLIYYSQIVNDFQKGDIAEGYSVSREKKESFPLTVTSAQKNPTAFYLCASRTTNRGPTEAFFGQGTRLTVV.

This chain uses TRBV19 with TRBJ2-1; 13 bases agree with TRBD2. Germline-derived CDR1 and CDR2 are LNHDA and SQIVND (reference sequence). J was trimmed by 8 bases and V by 3 bases; bases with no gene match: 4. The CDR3 is 15 amino acids. This chain's CDR3 is CASSITSGGADEQFF. The CDR3 DNA reads as TGTGCCAGTAGTATCACTAGCGGGGGGGCGGATGAGCAGTTCTTC.

The gene calls are TRBV6-4 and TRBJ1-2; D possibly corresponds to TRBD1 (5 bases). Trimming stripped 6 bases from V and 2 bases from J, with 13 bases between. This CDR3 region has 14 residues. Germline CDR1 MRHNA, CDR2 SNTAGT. CDR3 nucleotide sequence: TGTGCCAGCAGAAAGGGACTGATCAACTATGGCTACACCTTC. Translation: CASRKGLINYGYTF.

V gene TRBV5-1 combines with J gene TRBJ2-3, with 11 bases matching TRBD1. The J segment lost 4 bases and the V segment lost 1 base, leaving 5 bases of the junction unmatched. From germline, CDR1 is SGHRS and CDR2 YFSETQ. This CDR3 has 16 residues. CDR3 DNA: TGCGCCAGCAGCTTGCGAGGACAGGGGGCCGCAGATACGCAGTATTTT. Amino acids: CASSLRGQGAADTQYF. The variable domain in full, with the rest retrieved from reference TRBV5-1 and TRBJ2-3, is KAGVTQTPRYLIKTRGQQVTLSCSPISGHRSVSWYQQTPGQGLQFLFEYFSETQRNKGNFPGRFSGRQFSNSRSEMNVSTLELGDSALYLCASSLRGQGAADTQYFGPGTRLTVL.

The V and J genes are TRBV7-9 and TRBJ1-1; D perhaps matches TRBD1 (6 bases). In germline, CDR1 is SEHNR, CDR2 FQNEAQ (reference sequence). This CDR3 region has 14 residues. Trimming cost V 5 bases and J 0 bases, with 10 bases left between them. The CDR3 sequence is CASSVYRVNTEAFF. CDR3 nucleotide sequence: TGTGCCAGCAGCGTATACAGGGTGAACACTGAAGCTTTCTTT.

V and J are TRBV5-1 and TRBJ1-2; D ambiguous. V dropped 1 base and J dropped 1 base, with 8 bases sitting between them. The CDR3 length is 14 residues. CDR1 is SGHRS, CDR2 YFSETQ, per germline. CDR3 in DNA: TGCGCCAGCAGCTTGTCGCGCCTTAACTATGGCTACACCTTC. Translation gives CASSLSRLNYGYTF. Full variable domain (rest looked up from reference TRBV5-1 and TRBJ1-2): KAGVTQTPRYLIKTRGQQVTLSCSPISGHRSVSWYQQTPGQGLQFLFEYFSETQRNKGNFPGRFSGRQFSNSRSEMNVSTLELGDSALYLCASSLSRLNYGYTFGSGTRLTVV.

In its sample, this clone was seen a few times. The chain recombines TRBV18 with TRBJ1-5; D may be TRBD1 (5 bases). CDR1 is KGHSH and CDR2 is LQKENI in the germline V gene. CDR3 length: 16 residues. Trimming took 3 bases from V and 0 from J, leaving 12 bases between them. CDR3 sequence reads: CASSPEVQGSNQPQHF. The CDR3, as DNA: TGTGCCAGCTCACCTGAGGTCCAGGGTAGCAATCAGCCCCAGCATTTT.

The table lists this clone with a few counts. The rearrangement uses TRBV6-2 or TRBV6-3 and TRBJ1-3, with D unresolved. V lost 2 bases to trimming and J lost 1 base, with 9 bases between them. The CDR3 contains 15 residues. CDR1 is MNHEY and CDR2 is SVGEGT in the germline V gene. The DNA of the CDR3 is TGTGCCAGCAGTTACGGCGGTTGGTCTGGAAACACCATATATTTT. It is translated as CASSYGGWSGNTIYF.

The chain joins TRBV4-1 to TRBJ1-1, with a possible D match to TRBD1 (5 bases). Looked up from germline, CDR1 is MGHRA and CDR2 is YSYEKL. V was cut by 2 bases and J by 5 bases, with 12 bases left in between. The length of the CDR3 is 14 residues. CDR3 protein: CASSQFTGGTEAFF. The CDR3, as DNA: TGCGCCAGCAGCCAATTTACAGGCGGAACTGAAGCTTTCTTT.

The table lists this clone with a few counts. The chain carries TRBV5-1 and TRBJ1-4, with D tentatively TRBD1 (5 bases). Germline loops: CDR1 SGHRS, CDR2 YFSETQ. V shed 4 bases and J shed 0 bases, with 16 bases lying between them. The CDR3 length is 17 residues. The CDR3 nucleotides are TGCGCCAGCAGCCGATTTGGAGACAGAGCAACTAATGAAAAACTGTTTTTT. Protein: CASSRFGDRATNEKLFF. The full variable domain, rest sourced from reference TRBV5-1 and TRBJ1-4, is KAGVTQTPRYLIKTRGQQVTLSCSPISGHRSVSWYQQTPGQGLQFLFEYFSETQRNKGNFPGRFSGRQFSNSRSEMNVSTLELGDSALYLCASSRFGDRATNEKLFFGSGTQLSVL.